The next 23 T cell receptor beta chains were all read from a single sample in a study of T cell repertoires in cytomegalovirus infection. TCRdb reprocessed the reads via MiXCR and lists one record per CDR3 protein. Altogether under 350,000 distinct CDR3 sequences are present, around 10% being singletons, with the ten largest covering around 2.5%. The source material was PBMCs. Receptors were obtained from a human donor in good health (CMV status not recorded). Some clones in this sample may be carry-over from other donors' samples.

This clonotype was found many times. This chain connects TRBV5-6 to TRBJ2-2; D perhaps matches TRBD1 (5 bases). This CDR3 has 15 residues. Germline CDR1 and CDR2: SGHDT and YYEEEE. Trimming removed 1 base from V and 4 bases from J, with 11 bases in between. CDR3 sequence (DNA): TGTGCCAGCAGCTTGACAGGCCCCCGCACCGGGGAGCTGTTTTTT. Its protein is CASSLTGPRTGELFF. The full variable domain, rest sourced from reference TRBV5-6 and TRBJ2-2, is DAGVTQSPTHLIKTRGQQVTLRCSPKSGHDTVSWYQQALGQGPQFIFQYYEEEERQRGNFPDRFSGHQFPNYSSELNVNALLLGDSALYLCASSLTGPRTGELFFGEGSRLTVL.

This clonotype was counted ten times or more. CDR3 DNA sequence: TGTGCCAGCAGCCAAGCAGACAGGGACCCAGATACGCAGTATTTT. The encoded protein is CASSQADRDPDTQYF. The genes are TRBV4-2 and TRBJ2-3; TRBD1 agrees at 7 bases. J gave up 4 bases and V 1 base, and 5 bases lay outside the gene matches. The CDR3 covers 15 residues. Germline V gives CDR1 LGHNA, CDR2 YNFKEQ.

This clonotype has at least ten counts. The rearrangement uses TRBV7-9 and TRBJ1-1; 10 nucleotides align to TRBD1. J gave up 1 base and V 5 bases, and 7 bases lay outside the gene matches. Looked up from germline, CDR1 is SEHNR and CDR2 is FQNEAQ (reference sequence). The CDR3 totals 16 residues. The CDR3 DNA is TGTGCCAGCAGCCTCGGGACAGGGGTCCCGAACACTGAAGCTTTCTTT. Protein: CASSLGTGVPNTEAFF.

V gene TRBV28 combines with J gene TRBJ1-6; 9 bases are a match to TRBD1. The CDR3 contains 15 residues. Trimming took 5 bases from V and 4 from J; bases not matched to a gene: 3. Germline loops: CDR1 MDHEN, CDR2 SYDVKM. The CDR3 DNA reads as TGTGCCAGCAGTGGACAGGGGACTTATAATTCACCCCTCCACTTT. It encodes CASSGQGTYNSPLHF.

The gene calls are TRBV18 and TRBJ1-2; D is unresolved. V lost 3 bases and J lost 2, with 7 bases in between. The CDR3 is made up of 13 amino acids. Germline V lookup: CDR1 KGHSH, CDR2 LQKENI. CDR3 DNA: TGTGCCAGCTCACCCACTGAGAACTATGGCTACACCTTC. It specifies CASSPTENYGYTF.

This clonotype was counted many times. This chain uses TRBV5-4 with TRBJ1-1; D gene unclear. Between the trimmed V and J ends, which lost 0 bases and 8 bases, there was a span of 14 bases. Germline values: CDR1 SGHNT, CDR2 YYREEE (reference sequence). CDR3 length: 14 amino acids. CDR3 DNA: TGTGCCAGCAGCTTGGGAGCGGGCCGGGAGGAAGCTTTCTTT. It translates to CASSLGAGREEAFF.

This clonotype was picked up many times. This chain uses TRBV12-3 or TRBV12-4 with TRBJ2-1, with 9 bases that match TRBD2. V was pared by 0 bases and J by 16 bases, with 7 bases of the junction left unmatched. This CDR3 region has 13 residues. The CDR3 spells CASSLALAGLRFF. The CDR3 coding sequence is TGTGCCAGCAGTTTAGCGCTAGCGGGGCTCCGATTCTTC.

This clonotype came up a few times. The chain combines TRBV5-4 with TRBJ2-7; no clear D. V was trimmed by 1 base and J by 0 bases, leaving 8 bases between them. CDR3 length: 14 residues. Looked up from germline, CDR1 is SGHNT and CDR2 is YYREEE (reference sequence). The CDR3 reads CASSLKGISYEQYF. The CDR3 bases are TGTGCCAGCAGCTTGAAAGGGATCTCCTACGAGCAGTACTTC. Based on the CDR3 plus reference TRBV5-4 and TRBJ2-7, the full variable domain is ETGVTQSPTHLIKTRGQQVTLRCSSQSGHNTVSWYQQALGQGPQFIFQYYREEENGRGNFPPRFSGLQFPNYSSELNVNALELDDSALYLCASSLKGISYEQYFGPGTRLTVT.

This clonotype was seen more than once but under ten times. This rearrangement joins TRBV20-1 to TRBJ2-1, with D perhaps TRBD1 (5 bases). Trimming shortened V by 5 bases and J by 3 bases, and 5 bases separated the two germline ends. This CDR3 region has 11 residues. Germline CDR1 and CDR2: DFQATT and SNEGSKA (reference sequence). CDR3 nucleotide sequence: TGCAGTGCTGACAGCTACAATGAGCAGTTCTTC. It translates to CSADSYNEQFF.

This clonotype was seen many times. The genes are TRBV20-1 and TRBJ2-4, with TRBD2 identical over 7 bases. Unmatched junction bases numbered 15, after V lost 5 bases and J lost 8 bases. Germline lookup yields CDR1 DFQATT and CDR2 SNEGSKA (reference sequence). The CDR3 has 15 residues. The CDR3 loop reads CSAQLQRDAKDIQYF. CDR3 in DNA: TGCAGTGCTCAACTTCAGCGGGACGCGAAGGACATTCAGTACTTC.

The chain combines TRBV2 with TRBJ1-5, with 7 positions matching TRBD1. The J segment lost 2 bases and the V segment lost 1 base, leaving 2 bases of the junction unmatched. This CDR3 has 15 residues. The germline V gene has CDR1 SNHLY and CDR2 FYNNEI. The CDR3 spells CASSEETGGNQPQHF. The CDR3 region has the DNA TGTGCCAGCAGTGAAGAAACAGGGGGCAATCAGCCCCAGCATTTT.

The chain couples TRBV20-1 to TRBJ1-5; D is unclear. CDR1 is DFQATT and CDR2 is SNEGSKA in the germline V gene (reference sequence). V was cut by 3 bases and J by 3 bases, with 15 bases left in between. The CDR3 has 15 residues. CDR3 bases: TGCAGTGCTAGGGCCTCCCCGGGAGCCAATCAGCCCCAGCATTTT. As protein: CSARASPGANQPQHF.

This clonotype was recorded many times. The V gene is TRBV7-6, the J gene TRBJ2-1, with D perhaps TRBD1 (5 bases). Germline CDR1 SGHVS, CDR2 FNYEAQ. V was trimmed by 4 bases and J by 5 bases, leaving 15 bases between them. This CDR3 comprises 15 residues. CDR3 region: CASSSRQLLNNEQFF. DNA for the CDR3: TGTGCCAGCAGCTCGAGACAGCTCCTGAACAATGAGCAGTTCTTC.

This clonotype was recorded at least ten times. The gene calls are TRBV6-2 or TRBV6-3 and TRBJ2-2; D not certain. V was trimmed by 10 bases and J by 0 bases, leaving 12 bases between them. This CDR3 is built from 14 residues. CDR1 MNHEY and CDR2 SVGEGT come from the germline V gene. CDR3: CAIRWQANTGELFF. CDR3 nucleotides: TGTGCCATCCGCTGGCAGGCGAACACCGGGGAGCTGTTTTTT.

This clonotype turned up a few times. The rearrangement uses TRBV6-5 and TRBJ2-7, with a tentative D call TRBD1 (6 bases). The CDR3 runs to 13 residues. Trimming took off 4 bases at V and 6 bases at J, with 13 bases between the two ends. CDR1 is MNHEY, CDR2 SVGAGI, per germline. CDR3 residues: CASSSHRVSEQYV. The CDR3 DNA reads TGTGCCAGCAGTTCGCACAGGGTAAGCGAGCAGTACGTC.

There are many counts of this clonotype. The J gene is TRBJ1-3, the V gene TRBV20-1; a possible D gene is TRBD1 (5 bases). This CDR3 has 14 residues. Germline values: CDR1 DFQATT, CDR2 SNEGSKA (reference sequence). V was trimmed by 5 bases and J by 2 bases, leaving 13 bases between them. The CDR3 region has the DNA TGCAGTGCTGAAGCCGGGGGAGCTGGAAACACCATATATTTT. Its translation: CSAEAGGAGNTIYF.

There are a few counts of this clonotype. The chain's CDR3 is CASRSGISSYNEQFF. CDR3 in DNA: TGTGCCAGTAGGTCAGGGATTAGCTCCTACAATGAGCAGTTCTTC. The genes are TRBV19 and TRBJ2-1, with D perhaps matching TRBD1 (5 bases). There are 15 residues in the CDR3. The V end was cut by 6 bases, the J end by 0 bases, with 12 bases between. Germline CDR1 reads LNHDA; CDR2 reads SQIVND (reference sequence).

This clonotype was seen many times. The gene calls are TRBV6-2 or TRBV6-3 and TRBJ1-2, with 9 bases aligning to TRBD1. Trimming removed 7 bases from V and 4 bases from J; junction bases left unmatched: 7. This CDR3 contains 14 residues. The germline V gene has CDR1 MNHEY and CDR2 SVGEGT. CDR3 bases: TGTGCCAGCAATTTCGGACAGGGGATCTATGGCTACACCTTC. Protein product: CASNFGQGIYGYTF.

There are many counts of this clonotype. The chain is built from TRBV7-9 and TRBJ2-2; no firm D call. Deletions cut 10 bases from V and 4 bases from J, with 10 bases between. CDR1 and CDR2 (germline): SEHNR, FQNEAQ (reference sequence). This CDR3 has 12 amino acids. CDR3 residues: CATMGGTGELFF. CDR3 DNA sequence: TGTGCCACCATGGGTGGCACCGGGGAGCTGTTTTTT.

V is TRBV19 and J is TRBJ2-3; D uncertain. Trimming removed 7 bases at V and 4 bases at J, with 9 bases between. CDR3 length: 12 amino acids. The V gene's germline CDR1 is LNHDA and CDR2 SQIVND (reference sequence). This CDR3 reads CASNGWADTQYF. In DNA, the CDR3 is TGTGCCAGTAACGGATGGGCAGATACGCAGTATTTT. Combining the CDR3 with reference TRBV19 and TRBJ2-3 gives the whole variable domain DGGITQSPKYLFRKEGQNVTLSCEQNLNHDAMYWYRQDPGQGLRLIYYSQIVNDFQKGDIAEGYSVSREKKESFPLTVTSAQKNPTAFYLCASNGWADTQYFGPGTRLTVL.

This clonotype showed up just a few times. The J gene is TRBJ2-4, the V gene TRBV20-1; D tentatively fits TRBD1 or TRBD2 (6 bases each). Trimming took off 3 bases at V and 7 bases at J, with 10 bases between the two ends. Germline V gene lookup returns CDR1 DFQATT and CDR2 SNEGSKA (reference sequence). This CDR3 contains 12 residues. CDR3 DNA sequence: TGCAGTGCTAGTAGGGGGGCCAACATTCAGTACTTC. This codes for CSASRGANIQYF.

The chain is built from TRBV2 and TRBJ2-2; D is possibly TRBD2 (6 bases). V dropped 6 bases and J dropped 2 bases, with 25 bases sitting between them. This CDR3 is built from 19 residues. CDR1 and CDR2 from the germline V gene are SNHLY and FYNNEI. CDR3 sequence: CASSPLKAGPQGNTGELFF. Here the CDR3 DNA reads TGTGCCAGCAGCCCTCTAAAGGCGGGGCCCCAGGGTAACACCGGGGAGCTGTTTTTT.

This sequence joins TRBV5-5 and TRBJ2-3, with D perhaps TRBD2 (6 bases). The V gene's germline CDR1 is SGHKS and CDR2 YYEKEE (reference sequence). Trimming took off 4 bases at V and 4 bases at J, with 16 bases between the two ends. CDR3 length equals 15 residues. CDR3 coding DNA: TGTGCCAGCAGCCCGCACCGGGGGTTTGCAGATACGCAGTATTTT. The encoded protein is CASSPHRGFADTQYF.